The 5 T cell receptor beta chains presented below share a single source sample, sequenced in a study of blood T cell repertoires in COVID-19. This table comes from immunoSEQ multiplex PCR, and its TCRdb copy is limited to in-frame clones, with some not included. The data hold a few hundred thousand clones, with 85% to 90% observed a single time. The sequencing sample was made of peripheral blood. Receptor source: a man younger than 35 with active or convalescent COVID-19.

The CDR3 bases are TGTGCCAGCAGGAGGGAGTTCCCCTATGGCTACACCTTC. Translated: CASRREFPYGYTF. The chain joins TRBV7-9 to TRBJ1-2; D is unclear. The CDR3 covers 13 residues. V was clipped by 6 bases and J by 4 bases, with 12 bases between them. Germline V gene lookup returns CDR1 SEHNR and CDR2 FQNEAQ (reference sequence).

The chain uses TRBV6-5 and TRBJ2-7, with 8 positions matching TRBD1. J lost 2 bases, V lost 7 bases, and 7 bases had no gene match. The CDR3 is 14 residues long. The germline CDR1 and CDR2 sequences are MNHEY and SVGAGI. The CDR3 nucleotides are TGTGCCAGCAAGGCCAGGGGGCTGGCCTACGAGCAGTACTTC. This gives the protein CASKARGLAYEQYF.

CDR3 residues: CAISESSGMEQPQHF. The CDR3 DNA follows: TGTGCCATCAGTGAGTCATCAGGGATGGAACAGCCCCAGCATTTT. This chain links TRBV10-3 with TRBJ1-5; D is possibly TRBD1 (5 bases). This CDR3 is 15 amino acids long. Germline CDR1 is ENHRY and CDR2 is SYGVKD. V was shortened by 0 bases and J by 7 bases, with 13 bases between the two germline ends.

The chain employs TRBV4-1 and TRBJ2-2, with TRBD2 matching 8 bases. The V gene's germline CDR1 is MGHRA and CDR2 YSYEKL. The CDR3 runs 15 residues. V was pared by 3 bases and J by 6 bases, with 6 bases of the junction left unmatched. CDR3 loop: CASSQNTRGAGELFF. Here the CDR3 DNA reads TGCGCCAGCAGCCAGAATACGCGGGGGGCCGGGGAGCTGTTTTTT.

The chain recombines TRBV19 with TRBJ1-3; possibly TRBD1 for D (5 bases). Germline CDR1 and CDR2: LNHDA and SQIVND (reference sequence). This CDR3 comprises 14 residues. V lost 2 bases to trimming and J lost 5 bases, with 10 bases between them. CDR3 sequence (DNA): TGTGCCAGTAGTATAAGGGGCGGCCGAAACACCATATATTTT. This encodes CASSIRGGRNTIYF. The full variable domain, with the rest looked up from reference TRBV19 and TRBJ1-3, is DGGITQSPKYLFRKEGQNVTLSCEQNLNHDAMYWYRQDPGQGLRLIYYSQIVNDFQKGDIAEGYSVSREKKESFPLTVTSAQKNPTAFYLCASSIRGGRNTIYFGEGSWLTVV.